This T cell receptor beta chain appears in the sequencing data of a study of T cell responses to AZD1222 COVID-19 vaccine. Background on the study: Second doses were pooled across both intervals (about 4 or about 12 weeks). Study conclusions and caveats: Close to half of all spike-specific TCRs reportedly target regions of the variants that are unmutated. Breadth and depth of Spike-specific TCRs rose after two AZD1222 doses. Donors were largely white British and mainly female; clonal diversity was possibly underestimated.

With respect to this clone: The antigen remains undetermined.

TCRdb's table, derived via immunoSEQ multiplex PCR, lists solely in-frame clones and lacks some. The data contain 74,000 or so clones, roughly 80% of them singletons. Germline V gene lookup returns CDR1 SGHNT and CDR2 YENEEA. The CDR3 runs 13 residues. V lost 4 bases and J 5 bases, leaving 11 bases between the germline ends. Sequences were derived from peripheral blood, sampled on day 0 of AZD1222 vaccination. This receptor was obtained from an adult in good health. The V and J genes are TRBV11-3 and TRBJ2-5; D is unresolved. CDR3 sequence reads: CASSSFAWETQYF. The CDR3 coding sequence is TGTGCCAGCAGCTCCTTCGCTTGGGAGACCCAGTACTTC.